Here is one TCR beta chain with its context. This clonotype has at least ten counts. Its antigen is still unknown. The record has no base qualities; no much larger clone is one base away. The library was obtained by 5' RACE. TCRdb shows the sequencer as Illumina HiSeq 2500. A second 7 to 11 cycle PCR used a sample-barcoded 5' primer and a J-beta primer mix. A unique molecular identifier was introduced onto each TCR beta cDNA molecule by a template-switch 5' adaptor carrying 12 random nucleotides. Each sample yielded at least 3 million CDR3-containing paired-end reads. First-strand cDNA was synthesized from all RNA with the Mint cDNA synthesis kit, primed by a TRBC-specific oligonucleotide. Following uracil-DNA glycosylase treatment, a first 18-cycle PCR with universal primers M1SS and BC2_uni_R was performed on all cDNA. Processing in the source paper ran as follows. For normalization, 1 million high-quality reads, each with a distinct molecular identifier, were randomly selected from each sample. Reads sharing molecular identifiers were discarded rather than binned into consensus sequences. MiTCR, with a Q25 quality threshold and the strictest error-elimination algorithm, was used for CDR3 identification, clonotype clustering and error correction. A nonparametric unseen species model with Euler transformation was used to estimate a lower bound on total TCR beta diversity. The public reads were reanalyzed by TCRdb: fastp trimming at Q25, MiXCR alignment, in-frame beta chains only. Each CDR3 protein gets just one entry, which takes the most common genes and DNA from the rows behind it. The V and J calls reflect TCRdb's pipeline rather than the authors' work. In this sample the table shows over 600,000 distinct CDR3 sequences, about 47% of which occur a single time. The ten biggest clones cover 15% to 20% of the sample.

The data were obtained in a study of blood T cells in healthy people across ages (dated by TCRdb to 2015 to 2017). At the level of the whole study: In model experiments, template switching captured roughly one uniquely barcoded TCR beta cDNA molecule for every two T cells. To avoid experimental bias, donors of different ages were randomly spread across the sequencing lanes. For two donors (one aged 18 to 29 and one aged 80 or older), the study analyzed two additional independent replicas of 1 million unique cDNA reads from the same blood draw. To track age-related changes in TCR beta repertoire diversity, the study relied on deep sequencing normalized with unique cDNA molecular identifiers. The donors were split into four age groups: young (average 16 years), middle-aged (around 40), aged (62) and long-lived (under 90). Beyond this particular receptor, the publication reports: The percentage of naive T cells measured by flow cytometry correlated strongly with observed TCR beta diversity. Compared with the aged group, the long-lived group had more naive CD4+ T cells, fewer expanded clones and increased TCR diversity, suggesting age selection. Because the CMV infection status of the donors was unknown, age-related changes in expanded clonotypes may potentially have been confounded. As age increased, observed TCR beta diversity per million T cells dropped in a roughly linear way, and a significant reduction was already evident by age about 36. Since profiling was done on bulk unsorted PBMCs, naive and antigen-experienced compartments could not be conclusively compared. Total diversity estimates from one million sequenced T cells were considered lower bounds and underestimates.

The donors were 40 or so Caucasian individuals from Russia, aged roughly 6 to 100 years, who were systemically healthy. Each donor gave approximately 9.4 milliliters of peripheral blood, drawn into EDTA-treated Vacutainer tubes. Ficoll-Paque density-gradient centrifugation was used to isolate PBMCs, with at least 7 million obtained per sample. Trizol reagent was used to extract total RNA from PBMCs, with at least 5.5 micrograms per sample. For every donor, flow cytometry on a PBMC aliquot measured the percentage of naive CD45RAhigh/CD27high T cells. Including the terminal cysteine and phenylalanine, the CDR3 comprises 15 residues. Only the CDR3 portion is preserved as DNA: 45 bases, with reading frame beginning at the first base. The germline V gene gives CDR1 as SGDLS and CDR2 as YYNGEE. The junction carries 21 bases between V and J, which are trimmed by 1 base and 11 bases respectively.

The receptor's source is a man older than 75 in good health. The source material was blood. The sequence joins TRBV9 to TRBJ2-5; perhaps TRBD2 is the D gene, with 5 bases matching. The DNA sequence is TGTGCCAGCAGCGTATCCGGGAAACAACCTATAGAGCAGTACTTC. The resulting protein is CASSVSGKQPIEQYF.